These T cell receptor beta chains were read from a single sample in a study of T cell changes during pregnancy in multiple sclerosis. TCRdb keeps only in-frame clones here, not all; method: immunoSEQ multiplex PCR. This repertoire shows about 59,000 clones, 92% found once; its top ten account for around 2.5%. The source material was peripheral blood, sampled in the second trimester of pregnancy. These receptors were collected from a female donor in good health, enrolled as a control in a pregnancy study. Both conserved end residues are part of each CDR3. The order of the fields is V gene, clone size, J gene, D gene, CDR3 DNA, CDR3 protein. The D gene is left open where the match is weak. Size is stated for part of the rows, as once, few or many counts, or as a class when the clone is expanded.

>TRBV11-2|.|TRBJ1-1|.
TGTGCCAGCAGCTTCGGTCTCACTGAAGCTTTCTTT
CASSFGLTEAFF
>TRBV6-6|.|TRBJ2-1|TRBD2
TGTGCCAGCAGTACAGTAGCGGGGATTTCCTACAATGAGCAGTTCTTC
CASSTVAGISYNEQFF
>TRBV6-6|.|TRBJ2-5|TRBD2
TGTGCCAGCAAAGTAGCGGGAGGGGCTGAGACCCAGTACTTC
CASKVAGGAETQYF
>TRBV15|.|TRBJ2-7|.
TGTGCCACCAGCACCCCATCGGACAGATTCTACGAGCAGTACTTC
CATSTPSDRFYEQYF
>TRBV19|.|TRBJ2-7|.
TGTGCCAGTAGTCAACAGGCTCACCTTCTCTACGAGCAGTACTTC
CASSQQAHLLYEQYF
>TRBV11-2|few|TRBJ2-6|.
TGTGCCAGCAGCTTAATGGGACTTCTCTCTGGGGCCAACGTCCTGACTTTC
CASSLMGLLSGANVLTF
>TRBV27|.|TRBJ1-2|TRBD1
TGTGCCAGCAGTTTTTGGGGACAGAAGGCTGGGGGCTACACCTTC
CASSFWGQKAGGYTF
>TRBV30|once|TRBJ2-1|TRBD2
TGTGCCTGGAGTATGTTAGCGGGGGCCAATGAGCAGTTCTTC
CAWSMLAGANEQFF
>TRBV2|.|TRBJ2-5|TRBD2
TGTGCCAGCAGTGAGGGGCGGGGGCAAGAGACCCAGTACTTC
CASSEGRGQETQYF
>TRBV6-5|.|TRBJ1-4|.
TGTGCCAGCAGGGAGCGCCCAACTAATGAAAAACTGTTTTTT
CASRERPTNEKLFF
>TRBV5-4|.|TRBJ1-2|.
TGTGCCAGCAGCTTGGGTTCCGGTAACTATGGCTACACCTTC
CASSLGSGNYGYTF
>TRBV25-1|once|TRBJ1-5|TRBD1
TGTGCCAGCAGTGGACAGGGGTATTACCAGCCCCAGCATTTT
CASSGQGYYQPQHF
>TRBV6-1|once|TRBJ2-5|.
TGTGCCAGCAACCGGTGGCAAGAGACCCAGTACTTC
CASNRWQETQYF
>TRBV5-1|.|TRBJ2-4|TRBD2
TGCGCCAGCAGCTTCCGGGGGGCCGGGGGGGACATTCAGTACTTC
CASSFRGAGGDIQYF
>TRBV7-8|.|TRBJ2-7|.
TGTGCCAGCAGCTTTAACGTCGGCGAGCAGTACTTC
CASSFNVGEQYF
>TRBV4-1|once|TRBJ1-1|TRBD1
TGCGCCAGCAGCCAAGCGTCAGGGGGCCTGGGTACTGAAGCTTTCTTT
CASSQASGGLGTEAFF
>TRBV4-2|.|TRBJ2-7|TRBD2
TGTGCCAGCAGCCAAGTAGTAGCGGGAGGGCCGTTTCCCTACGAGCAGTACTTC
CASSQVVAGGPFPYEQYF
>TRBV29-1|.|TRBJ2-5|.
TGCAGCGTTGTACGCGCGAAAGAGACCCAGTACTTC
CSVVRAKETQYF
>TRBV5-1|.|TRBJ2-3|TRBD2
TGCGCCAGCAGCTTGGCGGGGGCTAGCGGGGGGAACACAGATACGCAGTATTTT
CASSLAGASGGNTDTQYF
>TRBV28|.|TRBJ1-1|.
TGTGCCAGCAGGACAGGAGCAAACACTGAAGCTTTCTTT
CASRTGANTEAFF
>TRBV15|.|TRBJ1-5|.
TGTGCCACCAGCAGATCGGCCGGGGGGGCTGGGCAGCCCCAGCATTTT
CATSRSAGGAGQPQHF
>TRBV27|.|TRBJ2-7|TRBD1
TGTGCCACCCGCGGGACAGGGTCCTACGAGCAGTACTTC
CATRGTGSYEQYF
>TRBV5-6|.|TRBJ2-7|TRBD2
TGTGCCAGCAGCCAAAGCGGGGGAGGATCCTACGAGCAGTACTTC
CASSQSGGGSYEQYF
>TRBV10-3|.|TRBJ2-2|.
TGTGCCATCAGTGAGGGGGCAGGGGGGCGCGGCGGGGAGCTGTTTTTT
CAISEGAGGRGGELFF
>TRBV27|few|TRBJ2-7|.
TGTGCCAGCTCGTGGACAGGGAGGGACGAGCAGTACTTC
CASSWTGRDEQYF
>TRBV30|.|TRBJ2-5|.
TGTGCCTGGAGTTCGGGACTTACCCAAGAGACCCAGTACTTC
CAWSSGLTQETQYF
>TRBV2|.|TRBJ1-4|.
TGTGCCAGCAGCACATATGCCATCAATGAAAAACTGTTTTTT
CASSTYAINEKLFF
>TRBV6-5|.|TRBJ2-7|.
TGTGCCAGCAGAGCCGACTATTCCTACGAGCAGTACTTC
CASRADYSYEQYF
>TRBV6-5|.|TRBJ2-2|.
TGTGCCAGCCGGAAACCGGGACAAGGGACCGGGGAGCTGTTTTTT
CASRKPGQGTGELFF
>TRBV2|.|TRBJ2-7|.
TGTGCCAGCTCAAACTCCCCCGCGGGGGCGAACGAGCAGTACTTC
CASSNSPAGANEQYF
>TRBV2|.|TRBJ1-1|.
TGTGCCAGCAGTGATCAGGGGCGGACTGAAGCTTTCTTT
CASSDQGRTEAFF
>TRBV15|.|TRBJ2-5|.
TGTGCCACCAGCAGAGCTAACCCATCGGAGACCCAGTACTTC
CATSRANPSETQYF
>TRBV5-1|.|TRBJ2-1|.
TGCGCCAGCAACCTACTAGACAATGAGCAGTTCTTC
CASNLLDNEQFF
>TRBV6-1|.|TRBJ2-3|TRBD1
TGTGCCAGCAGAGATCGACAGGGTGGGTGGGATACGCAGTATTTT
CASRDRQGGWDTQYF
>TRBV10-1|.|TRBJ2-1|.
TGCGCCAGCAGTGAGGGGAGGAACTCCTACAATGAGCAGTTCTTC
CASSEGRNSYNEQFF
>TRBV9|.|TRBJ2-3|TRBD1
TGTGCCAGCAACGAACAGGGGATCACAGATACGCAGTATTTT
CASNEQGITDTQYF
>TRBV10-3|once|TRBJ2-1|TRBD2
TGTGCCGTCAGCGGGAGCTCCTACAATGAGCAGTTCTTC
CAVSGSSYNEQFF
>TRBV2|.|TRBJ2-2|.
TGTGCCAGCAGGGAGGGCCCCCGTGTCGGGGAGCTGTTTTTT
CASREGPRVGELFF
>TRBV5-1|once|TRBJ2-5|TRBD1
TGCGCCAGCGTGTTGGGGACAGGGCCTCAAGAGACCCAGTACTTC
CASVLGTGPQETQYF
>TRBV28|.|TRBJ1-4|.
TGTGCCAGCATAGGGTTAGGGGCCAGTTTTAATGAAAAACTGTTTTTT
CASIGLGASFNEKLFF
>TRBV18|.|TRBJ1-2|TRBD1
TGTGCCAGCTCACGGGACAGGCTTGGATGGGGCTACACCTTC
CASSRDRLGWGYTF